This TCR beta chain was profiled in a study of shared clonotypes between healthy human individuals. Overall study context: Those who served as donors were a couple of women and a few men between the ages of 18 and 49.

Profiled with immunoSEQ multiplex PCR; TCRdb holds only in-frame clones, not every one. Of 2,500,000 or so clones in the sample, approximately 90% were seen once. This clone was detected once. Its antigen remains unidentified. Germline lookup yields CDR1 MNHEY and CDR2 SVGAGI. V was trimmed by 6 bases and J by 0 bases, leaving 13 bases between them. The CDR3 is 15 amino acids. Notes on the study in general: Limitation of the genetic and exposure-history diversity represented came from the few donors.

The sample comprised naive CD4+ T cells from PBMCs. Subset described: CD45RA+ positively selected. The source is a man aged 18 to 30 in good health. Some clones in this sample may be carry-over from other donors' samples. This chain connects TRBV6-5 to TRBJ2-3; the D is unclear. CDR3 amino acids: CASRVGQVSTDTQYF. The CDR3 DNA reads TGTGCCAGCAGAGTAGGGCAGGTTAGCACAGATACGCAGTATTTT.